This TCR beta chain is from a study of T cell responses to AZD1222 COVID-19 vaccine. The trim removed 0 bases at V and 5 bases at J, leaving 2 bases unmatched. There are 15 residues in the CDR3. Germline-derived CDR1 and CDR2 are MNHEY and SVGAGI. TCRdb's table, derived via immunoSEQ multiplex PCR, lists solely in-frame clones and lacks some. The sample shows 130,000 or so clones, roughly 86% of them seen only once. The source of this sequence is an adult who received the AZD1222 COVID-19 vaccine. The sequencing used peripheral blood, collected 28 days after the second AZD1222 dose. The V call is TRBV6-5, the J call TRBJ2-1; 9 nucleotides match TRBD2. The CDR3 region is CASSYSTSGHNEQFF. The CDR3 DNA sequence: TGTGCCAGCAGTTACTCGACTAGCGGCCACAATGAGCAGTTCTTC.